The source of this TCR beta chain is a study of tumor and adjacent non-tumor tissue in lung cancer. Study-level information: The cohort had 12 to 13 adenocarcinoma, a couple of squamous cell and 1 small cell patients. Samples averaged around 3.9 million productive TCRbeta reads each.

The germline V and J ends were trimmed by 3 bases and 8 bases, with 13 bases remaining between them. This CDR3 is built from 12 residues. CDR1 SQVTM and CDR2 ANQGSEA come from the germline V gene. This clonotype ranks as medium-sized. A modified ARM-PCR protocol with three rounds of nested PCR amplified TCRbeta. TCRdb processed the multiplex PCR reads anew with MiXCR; each CDR3 protein has one entry. The data contain under 100,000 distinct CDR3 sequences, around 70% of them singletons. No cell sorting was done before RNA was extracted from the tissue. Chemotherapy-naive patients with new lung cancer underwent thoracic surgery in China, August–November 2014.

This clonotype originated in a woman in her 70s with non-small cell lung cancer. Source material: lung tumor tissue. V gene TRBV29-1 combines with J gene TRBJ1-2; no definite D call. The CDR3 nucleotides are TGCAGCGTTGATCCGGACCGTCGGGGCTACACCTTC. It yields the protein CSVDPDRRGYTF.